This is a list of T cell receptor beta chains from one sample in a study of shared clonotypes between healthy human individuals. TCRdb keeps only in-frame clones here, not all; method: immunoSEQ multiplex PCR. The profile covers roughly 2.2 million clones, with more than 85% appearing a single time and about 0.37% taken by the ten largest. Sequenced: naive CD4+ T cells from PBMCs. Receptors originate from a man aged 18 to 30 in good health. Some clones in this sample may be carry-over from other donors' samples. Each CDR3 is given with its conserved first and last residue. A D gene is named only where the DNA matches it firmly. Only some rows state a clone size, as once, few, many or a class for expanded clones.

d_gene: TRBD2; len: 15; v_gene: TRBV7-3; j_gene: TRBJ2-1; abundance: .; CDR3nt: TGTGCCAGCAGCCCCGGACTAGCGGGAGTATATGAGCAGTTCTTC; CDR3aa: CASSPGLAGVYEQFF
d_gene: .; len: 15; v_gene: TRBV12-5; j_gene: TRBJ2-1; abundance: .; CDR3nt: TGTGCTAGTGGTTTGTGGGCAGGGATCCTCAATGAGCAGTTCTTC; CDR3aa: CASGLWAGILNEQFF
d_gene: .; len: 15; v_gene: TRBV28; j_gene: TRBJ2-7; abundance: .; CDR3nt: TGTGCCAGCAGTTTAATAGGGGGTTCGGGCTACGAGCAGTACTTC; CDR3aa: CASSLIGGSGYEQYF
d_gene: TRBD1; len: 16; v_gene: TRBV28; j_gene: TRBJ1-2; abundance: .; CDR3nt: TGTGCCAGCAGTTTATATACCGGGACAGTTAACTATGGCTACACCTTC; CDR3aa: CASSLYTGTVNYGYTF
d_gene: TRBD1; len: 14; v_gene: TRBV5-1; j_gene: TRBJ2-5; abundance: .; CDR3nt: TGCGCCAGCAGCTTGGCGGGACAGGGGTCGACCCAGTACTTC; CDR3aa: CASSLAGQGSTQYF
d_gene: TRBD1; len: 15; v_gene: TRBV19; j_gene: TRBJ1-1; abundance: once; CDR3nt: TGTGCCAGTAGTACCCGGACAGGGGCGAACACTGAAGCTTTCTTT; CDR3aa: CASSTRTGANTEAFF
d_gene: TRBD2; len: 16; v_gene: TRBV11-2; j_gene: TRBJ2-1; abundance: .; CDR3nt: TGTGCCAGCAGCACCCATAGCGGGAGCTCCTACAATGAGCAGTTCTTC; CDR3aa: CASSTHSGSSYNEQFF
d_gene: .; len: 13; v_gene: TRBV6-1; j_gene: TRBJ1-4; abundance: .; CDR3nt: TGTGCCAGCGGGTTAATGCGGAGTGAAAAACTGTTTTTT; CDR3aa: CASGLMRSEKLFF
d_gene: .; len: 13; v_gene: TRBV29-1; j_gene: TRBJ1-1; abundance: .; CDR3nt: TGCAGCGTTGACCCCGATAAGAACACTGAAGCTTTCTTT; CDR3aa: CSVDPDKNTEAFF
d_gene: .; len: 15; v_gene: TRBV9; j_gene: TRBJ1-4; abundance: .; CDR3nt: TGTGCCAGCAGCTCTATTGGGAGCCTTAATGAAAAACTGTTTTTT; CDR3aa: CASSSIGSLNEKLFF
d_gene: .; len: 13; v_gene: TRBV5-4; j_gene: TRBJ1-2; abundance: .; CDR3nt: TGTGCCAGCAGCTTGGGACAGGATTATGGCTACACCTTC; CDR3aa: CASSLGQDYGYTF
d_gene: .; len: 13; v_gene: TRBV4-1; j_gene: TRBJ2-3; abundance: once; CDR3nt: TGCGCCAGCAGCCGAGTACTCCGAGATACGCAGTATTTT; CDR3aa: CASSRVLRDTQYF
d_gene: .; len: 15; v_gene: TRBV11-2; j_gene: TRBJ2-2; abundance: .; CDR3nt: TGTGCCAGCAGCTTAGAAGGCTGGAACACCGGGGAGCTGTTTTTT; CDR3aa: CASSLEGWNTGELFF
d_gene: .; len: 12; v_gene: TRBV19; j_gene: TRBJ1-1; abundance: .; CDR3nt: TGTGCCAGTAGTATGAAATTCACTGAAGCTTTCTTT; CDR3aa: CASSMKFTEAFF
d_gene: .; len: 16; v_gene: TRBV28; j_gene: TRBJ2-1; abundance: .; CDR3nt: TGTGCCAGCAGTTCGCCTCTGGAGGGCCGCTACAATGAGCAGTTCTTC; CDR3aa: CASSSPLEGRYNEQFF
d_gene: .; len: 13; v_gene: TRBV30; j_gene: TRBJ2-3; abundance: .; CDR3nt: TGTGCCTGGAGTGTACAGTCTACAGATACGCAGTATTTT; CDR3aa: CAWSVQSTDTQYF
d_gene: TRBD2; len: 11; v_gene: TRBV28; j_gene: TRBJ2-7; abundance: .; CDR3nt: TGTGCGGGGGGGAGCTCCTACGAGCAGTACTTC; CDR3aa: CAGGSSYEQYF
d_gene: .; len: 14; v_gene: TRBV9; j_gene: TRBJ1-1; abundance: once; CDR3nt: TGTGCCAGCAGCGTAAAGGTAGGAAGCAGTGAAGCTTTCTTT; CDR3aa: CASSVKVGSSEAFF
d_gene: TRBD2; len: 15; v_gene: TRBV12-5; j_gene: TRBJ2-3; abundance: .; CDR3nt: TGTGCTAGTGGTTCGGGGACTAGCGGCACAGATACGCAGTATTTT; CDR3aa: CASGSGTSGTDTQYF
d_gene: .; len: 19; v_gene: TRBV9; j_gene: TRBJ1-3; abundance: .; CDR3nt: TGTGCCAGCAGCTTACGCCCCCAGACCCTCACGCACTCTGGAAACACCATATATTTT; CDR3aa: CASSLRPQTLTHSGNTIYF
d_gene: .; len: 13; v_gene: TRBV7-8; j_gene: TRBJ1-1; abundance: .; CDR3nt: TGTGCCAGCAGCTTAGTCGTGTTGAGAGAAGCTTTCTTT; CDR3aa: CASSLVVLREAFF
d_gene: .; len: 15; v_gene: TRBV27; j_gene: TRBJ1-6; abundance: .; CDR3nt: TGTGCCAGCAGTCCCCAGGGGCAGGGTGGTTCACCCCTCCACTTT; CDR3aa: CASSPQGQGGSPLHF
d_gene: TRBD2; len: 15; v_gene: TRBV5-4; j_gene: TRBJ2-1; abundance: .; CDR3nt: TGTGCCAGCAGCTCCGGGACTAGCTGGTTTAATGAGCAGTTCTTC; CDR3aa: CASSSGTSWFNEQFF
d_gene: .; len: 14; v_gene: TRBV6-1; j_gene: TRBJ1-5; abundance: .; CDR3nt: TGTGCCAGCAGGGGGGGGGTAGTAAATCAGCCCCAGCATTTT; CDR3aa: CASRGGVVNQPQHF
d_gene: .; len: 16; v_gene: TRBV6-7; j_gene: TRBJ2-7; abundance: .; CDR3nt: TGTGCCAGCAGTTACTCGAGACTGCACACTTCCTACGAGCAGTACTTC; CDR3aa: CASSYSRLHTSYEQYF
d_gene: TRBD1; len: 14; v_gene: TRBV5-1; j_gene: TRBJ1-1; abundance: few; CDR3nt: TGCGCCAGCAGCCCCGGGACAGCGAACACTGAAGCTTTCTTT; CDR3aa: CASSPGTANTEAFF
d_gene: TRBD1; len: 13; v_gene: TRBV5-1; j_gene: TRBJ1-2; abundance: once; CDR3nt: TGCGCCAGCAGAATGGGACAGGGTAATGGCTACACCTTC; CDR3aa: CASRMGQGNGYTF
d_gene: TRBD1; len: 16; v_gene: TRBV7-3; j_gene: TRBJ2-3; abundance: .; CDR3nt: TGTGCCAGCAGCCGCCGGAGGGCAGGGGGCTTAGATACGCAGTATTTT; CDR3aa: CASSRRRAGGLDTQYF
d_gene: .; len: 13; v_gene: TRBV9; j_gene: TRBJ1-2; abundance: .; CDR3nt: TGTGCCAGCAGCGTAGCTCAGGAGACGGGCTACACCTTC; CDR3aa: CASSVAQETGYTF
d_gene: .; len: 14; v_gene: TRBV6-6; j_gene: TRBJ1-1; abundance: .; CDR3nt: TGTGCCAGCAGTTGGCAGGAAGGAGGCACTGAAGCTTTCTTT; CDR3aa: CASSWQEGGTEAFF
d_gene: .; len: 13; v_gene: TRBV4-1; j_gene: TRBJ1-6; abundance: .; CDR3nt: TGCGCCAGCAGCCAAGATCGGAATTCACCCCTCCACTTT; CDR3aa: CASSQDRNSPLHF